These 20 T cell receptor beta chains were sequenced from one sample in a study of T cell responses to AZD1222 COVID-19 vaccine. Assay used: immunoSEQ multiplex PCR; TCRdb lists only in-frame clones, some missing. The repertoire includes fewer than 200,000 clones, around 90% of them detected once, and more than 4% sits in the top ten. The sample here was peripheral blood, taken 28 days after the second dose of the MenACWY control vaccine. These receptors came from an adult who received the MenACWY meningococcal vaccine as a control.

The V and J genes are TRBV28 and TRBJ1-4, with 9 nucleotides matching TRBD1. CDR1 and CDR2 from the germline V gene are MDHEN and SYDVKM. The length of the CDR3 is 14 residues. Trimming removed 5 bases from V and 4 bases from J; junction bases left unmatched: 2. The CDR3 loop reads CASSRGQGNEKLFF. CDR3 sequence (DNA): TGTGCCAGCAGTCGGGGACAGGGTAATGAAAAACTGTTTTTT.

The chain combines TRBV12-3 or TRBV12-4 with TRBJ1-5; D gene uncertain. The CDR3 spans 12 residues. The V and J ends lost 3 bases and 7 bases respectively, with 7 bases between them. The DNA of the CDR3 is TGTGCCAGCAGTTTCGGGGAGCAGCCCCAGCATTTT. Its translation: CASSFGEQPQHF.

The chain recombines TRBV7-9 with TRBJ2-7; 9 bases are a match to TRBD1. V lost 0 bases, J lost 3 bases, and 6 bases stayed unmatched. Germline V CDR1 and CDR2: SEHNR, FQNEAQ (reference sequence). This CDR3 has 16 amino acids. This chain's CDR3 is CASSLAPGQGYYEQYF. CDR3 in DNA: TGTGCCAGCAGCTTAGCCCCGGGACAGGGATACTACGAGCAGTACTTC.

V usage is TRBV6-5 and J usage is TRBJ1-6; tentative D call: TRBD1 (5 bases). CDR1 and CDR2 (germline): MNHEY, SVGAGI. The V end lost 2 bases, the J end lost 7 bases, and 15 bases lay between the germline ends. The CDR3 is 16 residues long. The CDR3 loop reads CASSYGWGTPNSPLHF. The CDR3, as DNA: TGTGCCAGCAGTTACGGGTGGGGCACCCCAAATTCACCCCTCCACTTT.

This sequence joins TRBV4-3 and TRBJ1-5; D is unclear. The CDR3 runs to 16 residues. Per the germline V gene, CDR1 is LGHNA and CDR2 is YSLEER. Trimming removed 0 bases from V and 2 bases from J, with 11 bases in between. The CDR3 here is CASSQDLGLGNQPQHF. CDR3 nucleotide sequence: TGCGCCAGCAGCCAAGATCTCGGGTTAGGCAATCAGCCCCAGCATTTT.

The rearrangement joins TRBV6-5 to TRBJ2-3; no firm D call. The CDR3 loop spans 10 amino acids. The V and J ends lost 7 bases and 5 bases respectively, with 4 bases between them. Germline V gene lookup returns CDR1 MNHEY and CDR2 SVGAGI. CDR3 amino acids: CASTQDTQYF. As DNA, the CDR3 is TGTGCCAGCACACAAGATACGCAGTATTTT.

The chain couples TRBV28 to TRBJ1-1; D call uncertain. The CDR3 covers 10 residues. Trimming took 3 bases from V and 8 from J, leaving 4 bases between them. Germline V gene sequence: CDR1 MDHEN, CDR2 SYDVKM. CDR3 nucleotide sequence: TGTGCCAGCAGTTTCAGGGAAGCTTTCTTT. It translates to CASSFREAFF.

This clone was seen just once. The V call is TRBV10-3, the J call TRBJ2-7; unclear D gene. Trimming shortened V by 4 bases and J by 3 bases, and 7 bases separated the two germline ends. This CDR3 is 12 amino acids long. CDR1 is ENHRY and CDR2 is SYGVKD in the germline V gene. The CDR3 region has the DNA TGTGCCATCAGTGGTACAGTCTACGAGCAGTACTTC. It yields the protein CAISGTVYEQYF.

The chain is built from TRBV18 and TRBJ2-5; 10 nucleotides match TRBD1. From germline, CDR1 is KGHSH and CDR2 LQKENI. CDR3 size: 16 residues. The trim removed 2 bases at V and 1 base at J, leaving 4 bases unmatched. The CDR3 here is CASSPTGQGIQETQYF. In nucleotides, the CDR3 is TGTGCCAGCTCACCAACGGGACAGGGGATCCAAGAGACCCAGTACTTC.

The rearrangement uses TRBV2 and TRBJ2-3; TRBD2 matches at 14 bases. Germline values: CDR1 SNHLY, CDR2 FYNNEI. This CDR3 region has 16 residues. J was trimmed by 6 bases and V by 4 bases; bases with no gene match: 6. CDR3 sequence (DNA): TGTGCCAGCAGTGCCTGGGGACTAGCGGGAGACGATACGCAGTATTTT. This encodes CASSAWGLAGDDTQYF. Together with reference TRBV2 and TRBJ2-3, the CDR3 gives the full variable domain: EPEVTQTPSHQVTQMGQEVILRCVPISNHLYFYWYRQILGQKVEFLVSFYNNEISEKSEIFDDQFSVERPDGSNFTLKIRSTKLEDSAMYFCASSAWGLAGDDTQYFGPGTRLTVL.

The CDR3 spells CASSLRTGPYYGYTF. CDR3 DNA: TGTGCCAGCAGCTTGAGAACAGGGCCCTACTATGGCTACACCTTC. V gene TRBV7-2 combines with J gene TRBJ1-2, with D possibly matching TRBD1 (6 bases). CDR3 length equals 15 residues. V was cut by 3 bases and J by 3 bases, with 14 bases left in between. From germline, CDR1 is SGHTA and CDR2 FQGNSA.

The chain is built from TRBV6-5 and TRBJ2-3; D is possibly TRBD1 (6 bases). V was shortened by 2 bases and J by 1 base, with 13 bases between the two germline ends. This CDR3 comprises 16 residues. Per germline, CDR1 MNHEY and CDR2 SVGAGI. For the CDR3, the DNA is TGTGCCAGCAGTTACCTTTACAGGGATGGCACAGATACGCAGTATTTT. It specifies CASSYLYRDGTDTQYF.

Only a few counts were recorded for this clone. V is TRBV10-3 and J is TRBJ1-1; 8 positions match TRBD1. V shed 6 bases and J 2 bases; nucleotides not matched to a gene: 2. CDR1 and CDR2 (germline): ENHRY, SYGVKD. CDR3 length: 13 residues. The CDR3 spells CAIRDRGNTEAFF. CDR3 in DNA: TGTGCCATCAGAGACAGGGGAAACACTGAAGCTTTCTTT.

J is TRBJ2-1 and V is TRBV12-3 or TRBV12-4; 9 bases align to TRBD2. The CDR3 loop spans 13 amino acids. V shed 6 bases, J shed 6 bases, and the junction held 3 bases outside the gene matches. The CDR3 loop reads CASRVSGGNEQFF. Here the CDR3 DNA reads TGTGCCAGCAGGGTTAGCGGGGGCAATGAGCAGTTCTTC.

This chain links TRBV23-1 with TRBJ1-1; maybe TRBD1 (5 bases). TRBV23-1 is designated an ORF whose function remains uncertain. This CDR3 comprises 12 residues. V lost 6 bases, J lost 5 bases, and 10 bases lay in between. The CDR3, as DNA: TGCGCCAGCAGCAGGGATGGGACTGAAGCTTTCTTT. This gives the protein CASSRDGTEAFF.

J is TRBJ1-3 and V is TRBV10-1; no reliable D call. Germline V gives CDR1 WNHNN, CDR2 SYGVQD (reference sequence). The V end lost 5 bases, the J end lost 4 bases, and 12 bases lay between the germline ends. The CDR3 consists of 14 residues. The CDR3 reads CASSTDRAGNTIYF. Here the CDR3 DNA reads TGCGCCAGCAGTACGGACCGAGCGGGAAACACCATATATTTT.

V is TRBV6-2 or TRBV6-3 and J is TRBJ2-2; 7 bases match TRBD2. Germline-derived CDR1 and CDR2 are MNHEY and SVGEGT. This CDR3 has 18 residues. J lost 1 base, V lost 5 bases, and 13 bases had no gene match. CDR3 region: CASSPYTQRDLNTGELFF. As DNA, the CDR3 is TGTGCCAGCAGTCCCTACACCCAGCGGGATCTGAACACCGGGGAGCTGTTTTTT.

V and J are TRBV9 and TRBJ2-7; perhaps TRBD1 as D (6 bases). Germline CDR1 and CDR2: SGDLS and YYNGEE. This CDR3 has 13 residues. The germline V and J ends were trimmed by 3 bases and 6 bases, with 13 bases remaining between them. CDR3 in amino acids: CASSGGGAAEQYF. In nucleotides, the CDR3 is TGTGCCAGCAGCGGTGGGGGCGCCGCCGAGCAGTACTTC.

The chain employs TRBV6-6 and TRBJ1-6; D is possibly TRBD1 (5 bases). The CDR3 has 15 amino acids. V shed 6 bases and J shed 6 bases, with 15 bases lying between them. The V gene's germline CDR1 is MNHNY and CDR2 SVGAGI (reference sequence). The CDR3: CASSDPRQPNSPLHF. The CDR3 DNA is TGTGCCAGCAGCGACCCGAGACAGCCTAATTCACCCCTCCACTTT.

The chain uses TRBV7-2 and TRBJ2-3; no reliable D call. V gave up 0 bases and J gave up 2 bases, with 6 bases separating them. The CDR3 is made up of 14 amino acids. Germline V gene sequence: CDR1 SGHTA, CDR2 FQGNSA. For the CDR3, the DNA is TGTGCCAGCAGCTTAGCCAGGAACACAGATACGCAGTATTTT. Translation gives CASSLARNTDTQYF.